The 27 T cell receptor beta chains given below trace back to one sample, sequenced in a study of cytomegalovirus exposure and HLA in healthy donors. The PCR ran on 60 Vbeta and 13 Jbeta primers. The table came from immunoSEQ multiplex PCR; TCRdb's copy has only in-frame clones and leaves some out. The sample contains about 82,000 clones, roughly 64% of which appear only once. Sequenced material: PBMCs. The source is a woman aged 40 to 55 in good health and CMV-seropositive.

The chain recombines TRBV15 with TRBJ1-5; the D gene is possibly TRBD1 (5 bases). The CDR3 totals 18 residues. Between the trimmed V and J ends, which lost 0 bases and 1 base, there was a span of 16 bases. Germline CDR1 is LNHNV and CDR2 is YYDKDF (reference sequence). CDR3 in DNA: TGTGCCACCAGCAGAGATAAGACCAGGGTGTGGAGCAATCAGCCCCAGCATTTT. Translated: CATSRDKTRVWSNQPQHF.

This clone turned up a few times. The chain recombines TRBV2 with TRBJ2-7; D remains ambiguous. Germline V CDR1 and CDR2: SNHLY, FYNNEI. This CDR3 region has 13 residues. V was shortened by 4 bases and J by 0 bases, with 7 bases between the two germline ends. The CDR3 DNA is TGTGCCAGCAGTGGCGTAAGCTCCTACGAGCAGTACTTC. It specifies CASSGVSSYEQYF.

The chain links TRBV28 to TRBJ1-2; 10 positions agree with TRBD1. The germline V gene encodes CDR1 MDHEN and CDR2 SYDVKM. The V gene end was trimmed by 6 bases and the J gene end by 2 bases; junction bases not matched to a gene: 15. There are 18 residues in the CDR3. As DNA, the CDR3 is TGTGCCAGCAGAGAATTGACAGGGGGCGTTTGGTCCAACTATGGCTACACCTTC. The encoded protein is CASRELTGGVWSNYGYTF.

This chain joins TRBV2 and TRBJ2-3; a weak D match, TRBD2 (6 bases). Trimming removed 3 bases at V and 1 base at J, with 17 bases between. Looked up from germline, CDR1 is SNHLY and CDR2 is FYNNEI. This CDR3 contains 17 residues. In DNA form, the CDR3 reads TGTGCCAGCAGTGACGGACTACTATTCCGGGGCACAGATACGCAGTATTTT. As protein: CASSDGLLFRGTDTQYF.

The genes are TRBV7-8 and TRBJ1-2; TRBD1 aligns across 9 bases. V lost 7 bases to trimming and J lost 6 bases; unmatched junction nucleotides: 9. CDR1 is SGHVS and CDR2 is FQNEAQ in the germline V gene. This CDR3 is built from 14 residues. The CDR3 spells CASTPGGQGHGYTF. The CDR3 region has the DNA TGTGCCAGCACCCCTGGGGGACAGGGACATGGCTACACCTTC.

This sequence joins TRBV30 and TRBJ2-1, with D possibly TRBD1 on 5 matching bases. Germline lookup yields CDR1 GTSNPN and CDR2 SVGIG (reference sequence). The CDR3 spans 13 residues. V was cut by 8 bases and J by 6 bases, with 17 bases left in between. CDR3 bases: TGTGCCGGAGCAGGGATTTTTAGCAATGAGCAGTTCTTC. It translates to CAGAGIFSNEQFF.

The chain combines TRBV29-1 with TRBJ1-4, with a tentative D call TRBD1 (5 bases). Germline CDR1 is SQVTM and CDR2 is ANQGSEA. The CDR3 has 12 amino acids. CDR3 in DNA: TGCAGTGCGGTACAGGATGATGAAAAACTGTTTTTT. Translating gives CSAVQDDEKLFF.

This chain links TRBV5-1 with TRBJ1-5; D possibly corresponds to TRBD1 (6 bases). Trimming removed 4 bases from V and 5 bases from J, with 13 bases in between. The CDR3 has 14 residues. In germline, CDR1 is SGHRS, CDR2 YFSETQ. CDR3 bases: TGCGCCAGCAGCCTGGACAGCTCCGATCAGCCCCAGCATTTT. Its translation is CASSLDSSDQPQHF.

The rearrangement joins TRBV2 to TRBJ1-3, with D uncertain. From germline, CDR1 is SNHLY and CDR2 FYNNEI. V was clipped by 4 bases and J by 8 bases, with 9 bases between them. The CDR3 has 12 residues. In nucleotides, the CDR3 is TGTGCCAGCAGTGTGACAACGGACACCATATATTTT. Protein: CASSVTTDTIYF. Supplemented by reference TRBV2 and TRBJ1-3, the full variable domain reads EPEVTQTPSHQVTQMGQEVILRCVPISNHLYFYWYRQILGQKVEFLVSFYNNEISEKSEIFDDQFSVERPDGSNFTLKIRSTKLEDSAMYFCASSVTTDTIYFGEGSWLTVV.

This chain connects TRBV7-9 to TRBJ1-2; TRBD1 agrees at 9 bases. The germline CDR1 and CDR2 sequences are SEHNR and FQNEAQ (reference sequence). V was pared by 5 bases and J by 8 bases, with 15 bases of the junction left unmatched. The length of the CDR3 is 16 residues. CDR3 in DNA: TGTGCCAGCAGCCCCCCTGGAACAGGGGGCACAGAAGGCTACACCTTC. Translated: CASSPPGTGGTEGYTF.

This clone was detected only a few times. The chain has TRBV9 and TRBJ2-7, with TRBD1 matching 10 bases. This CDR3 region has 14 residues. The germline V gene has CDR1 SGDLS and CDR2 YYNGEE. V lost 4 bases to trimming and J lost 2 bases; unmatched junction nucleotides: 3. Here the CDR3 reads CASSTGQGAYEQYF. The CDR3 DNA is TGTGCCAGCAGCACCGGACAGGGGGCCTACGAGCAGTACTTC.

This clone came up once. The chain recombines TRBV25-1 with TRBJ2-3; 8 nucleotides match TRBD2. Trimming removed 4 bases from V and 7 bases from J; junction bases left unmatched: 10. Per germline, CDR1 MGHDK and CDR2 SYGVNS. The CDR3 consists of 15 residues. CDR3 region: CASSGTSGSYHTQYF. The CDR3 DNA follows: TGTGCCAGCAGTGGGACCAGCGGGAGCTATCATACGCAGTATTTT. Variable domain in full (rest from reference TRBV25-1 and TRBJ2-3): EADIYQTPRYLVIGTGKKITLECSQTMGHDKMYWYQQDPGMELHLIHYSYGVNSTEKGDLSSESTVSRIRTEHFPLTLESARPSHTSQYLCASSGTSGSYHTQYFGPGTRLTVL.

The CDR3 DNA reads TGTGCCAGCAGTCCAGCGGGACCATACAATGAGCAGTTCTTC. Translating gives CASSPAGPYNEQFF. The rearrangement links TRBV25-1 to TRBJ2-1; TRBD2 aligns across 7 bases. Unmatched junction bases numbered 5, after V lost 5 bases and J lost 4 bases. CDR3 length: 14 residues. CDR1 is MGHDK, CDR2 SYGVNS, per germline.

The table lists this clone with a few counts. The V and J genes are TRBV5-6 and TRBJ2-6, with D maybe TRBD2 (6 bases). Germline values: CDR1 SGHDT, CDR2 YYEEEE. The CDR3 consists of 15 residues. V was cut by 5 bases and J by 0 bases, with 9 bases left in between. The CDR3 nucleotides are TGTGCCAGCAGGCGGAGGGGCTCTGGGGCCAACGTCCTGACTTTC. Protein: CASRRRGSGANVLTF.

This chain joins TRBV9 and TRBJ2-3, with D possibly being TRBD1 (5 bases). Germline V gene lookup returns CDR1 SGDLS and CDR2 YYNGEE. This CDR3 contains 14 residues. Trimming removed 1 base at V and 2 bases at J, with 8 bases between. The CDR3 DNA reads as TGTGCCAGCAGCGTATTAGGGGACACAGATACGCAGTATTTT. Translating gives CASSVLGDTDTQYF.

The chain links TRBV4-3 to TRBJ2-7, with 7 nucleotides matching TRBD1. Germline CDR1 and CDR2: LGHNA and YSLEER. V gave up 3 bases and J gave up 4 bases; unmatched junction bases: 9. The CDR3 consists of 15 residues. The CDR3 bases are TGCGCCAGCAGCCATGCGACGACAGGGTCTTACGAGCAGTACTTC. Its translation is CASSHATTGSYEQYF.

The chain recombines TRBV6-1 with TRBJ2-1, with D possibly being TRBD2 (5 bases). V lost 6 bases, J lost 12 bases, and 18 bases lay in between. From germline, CDR1 is MNHNS and CDR2 SASEGT. The CDR3 runs 13 residues. CDR3 sequence: CASRLDGSSGQFF. DNA of the CDR3: TGTGCCAGCAGACTAGACGGAAGCTCCGGGCAGTTCTTC.

This rearrangement joins TRBV28 to TRBJ2-1; D perhaps matches TRBD1 (6 bases). The CDR3 loop spans 16 amino acids. Germline CDR1 and CDR2: MDHEN and SYDVKM. Trimming stripped 6 bases from V and 4 bases from J, with 19 bases between. Here the CDR3 reads CASSAFSGESYNEQFF. In DNA, the CDR3 is TGTGCCAGCAGCGCATTTTCAGGGGAGTCATACAATGAGCAGTTCTTC.

This clone occurred once. This chain uses TRBV7-9 with TRBJ1-1; no clear D gene. The CDR3 is 12 amino acids. The ends were cut back, 6 bases at V and 4 bases at J, with 9 bases in the middle. CDR1 and CDR2 from the germline V gene are SEHNR and FQNEAQ (reference sequence). The CDR3 nucleotides are TGTGCCAGCAGATCGATGGCCACTGAAGCTTTCTTT. Its translation is CASRSMATEAFF. The entire variable domain, with the rest obtained from reference TRBV7-9 and TRBJ1-1, is as follows: DTGVSQNPRHKITKRGQNVTFRCDPISEHNRLYWYRQTLGQGPEFLTYFQNEAQLEKSRLLSDRFSAERPKGSFSTLEIQRTEQGDSAMYLCASRSMATEAFFGQGTRLTVV.

This chain joins TRBV28 and TRBJ1-1, with D unresolved. The CDR3 runs to 11 residues. Germline assignment: CDR1 MDHEN and CDR2 SYDVKM. Deletions cut 5 bases from V and 4 bases from J, with 5 bases between. The CDR3 nucleotides read TGTGCCAGCAGTGACTTCACTGAAGCTTTCTTT. Translating it yields CASSDFTEAFF.

V and J are TRBV27 and TRBJ1-1; D unclear. This CDR3 has 13 residues. Germline CDR1 and CDR2: MNHEY and SMNVEV (reference sequence). V was trimmed by 3 bases and J by 1 base, leaving 6 bases between them. The CDR3 loop reads CASSFGKNTEAFF. The CDR3 nucleotides are TGTGCCAGCAGTTTTGGCAAGAACACTGAAGCTTTCTTT.

The chain employs TRBV5-6 and TRBJ2-1; tentatively, D is TRBD2 (6 bases). This CDR3 has 15 residues. Germline V lookup: CDR1 SGHDT, CDR2 YYEEEE. V was shortened by 4 bases and J by 6 bases, with 17 bases between the two germline ends. CDR3 region: CASSRVGSYVNEQFF. The CDR3 DNA reads as TGTGCCAGCAGCCGGGTCGGGAGTTATGTCAATGAGCAGTTCTTC.

V and J are TRBV4-3 and TRBJ2-1; 8 bases align to TRBD1. Germline loops: CDR1 LGHNA, CDR2 YSLEER. V lost 6 bases, J lost 10 bases, and 5 bases stayed unmatched. The CDR3 has 12 amino acids. Written as DNA, the CDR3 is TGCGCCAGCAGTCCCAACAGGGGGGAGCAGTTCTTC. Protein product: CASSPNRGEQFF.

The chain employs TRBV19 and TRBJ1-4, with D uncertain. V lost 3 bases and J 3 bases, leaving 11 bases between the germline ends. This CDR3 region has 15 residues. Germline loops: CDR1 LNHDA, CDR2 SQIVND (reference sequence). The CDR3 nucleotides read TGTGCCAGTAGTATGGCGGGGTCCCCTAATGAAAAACTGTTTTTT. As protein: CASSMAGSPNEKLFF.

The chain employs TRBV30 and TRBJ1-5, with a possible D match to TRBD1 (6 bases). Trimming cost V 1 base and J 0 bases, with 7 bases left between them. Per the germline V gene, CDR1 is GTSNPN and CDR2 is SVGIG (reference sequence). The CDR3 is 14 residues long. For the CDR3, the DNA is TGTGCCTGGAGTGCGGGACATAGCAATCAGCCCCAGCATTTT. Protein sequence: CAWSAGHSNQPQHF. The whole variable domain, remainder taken from reference TRBV30 and TRBJ1-5, is SQTIHQWPATLVQPVGSPLSLECTVEGTSNPNLYWYRQAAGRGLQLLFYSVGIGQISSEVPQNLSASRPQDRQFILSSKKLLLSDSGFYLCAWSAGHSNQPQHFGDGTRLSIL.

The chain is built from TRBV14 and TRBJ2-3, with a possible D match to TRBD1 (5 bases). Trimming pared 1 base from V and 4 bases from J, leaving 15 bases between. The CDR3 spans 16 residues. Looked up from germline, CDR1 is SGHDN and CDR2 is FVKESK. Here the CDR3 DNA reads TGTGCCAGCAGCCAAGGCCTGGACACCCGAGCAGATACGCAGTATTTT. Protein product: CASSQGLDTRADTQYF.

The chain links TRBV19 to TRBJ2-5; possibly TRBD1 for D (6 bases). V lost 5 bases, J lost 1 base, and 14 bases lay in between. Germline CDR1 LNHDA, CDR2 SQIVND (reference sequence). The CDR3 sequence is 15 residues long. CDR3 sequence (DNA): TGTGCCAGTAGTGACAGGAGCCTAAGCCAAGAGACCCAGTACTTC. The encoded protein is CASSDRSLSQETQYF. The whole variable domain, filled in from reference TRBV19 and TRBJ2-5, reads DGGITQSPKYLFRKEGQNVTLSCEQNLNHDAMYWYRQDPGQGLRLIYYSQIVNDFQKGDIAEGYSVSREKKESFPLTVTSAQKNPTAFYLCASSDRSLSQETQYFGPGTRLLVL.